The source of this T cell receptor beta chain is a study of CD8 T cells in ankylosing spondylitis. Study observations and caveats: Disease-linked clones reportedly concentrated significantly in matched ankylosing spondylitis synovial fluid. What appeared characteristic of ankylosing spondylitis blood was a TCR beta motif of eight highly homologous variants.

The TCR beta libraries were generated through quantitative 5'-RACE incorporating molecular barcodes. TCRdb ran MiXCR on the 5' RACE reads and lists one entry per CDR3 protein. The table includes about 800,000 distinct CDR3 sequences, roughly 12% detected once. In regard to this clonotype: Its matching antigen is unknown.

Germline values: CDR1 MNHNY, CDR2 SVGAGI (reference sequence). Unmatched junction bases numbered 4, after V lost 4 bases and J lost 9 bases. This CDR3 has 12 amino acids. The receptor comes from a male donor with ankylosing spondylitis. Sequences were obtained from blood, either unsorted or a sorted T cell fraction (not recorded which). The chain couples TRBV6-6 to TRBJ1-1, with 8 bases lining up with TRBD1. The chain's CDR3 is CASSLTGVKAFF. DNA of the CDR3: TGTGCCAGCAGTTTGACAGGGGTAAAAGCTTTCTTT.